The clone carrying this T cell receptor (beta chain) was counted many times. Its antigen is not known. CDR1 is SGHRS, CDR2 YFSETQ, per germline. The length of the CDR3 is 15 residues. Trimming stripped 4 bases from V and 3 bases from J, with 14 bases between. During its preparation, the TCRbeta library received unique molecular identifiers. TCRdb recomputed calls from the PCR reads with MiXCR, one row per CDR3 protein. The sample has some 830,000 distinct CDR3 sequences; under 20% are singletons. The data originate from a study of T-cell reconstitution after alpha-beta-depleted transplantation in children. Whole-study results and caveats: Several hundred expanded graft clones reportedly supplied alpha-beta T cells about two months after transplant. One year after transplant, T-cell counts and diversity came mostly from newly produced T cells.

This chain joins TRBV5-1 and TRBJ2-1; no reliable D call. This receptor was taken from a male patient under 18 who had a stem cell transplant for acute lymphoblastic leukemia, so the T cells may come from the graft donor. The specimen comprised PBMCs, mostly from graft donor cells, sampled 360 days after TCRalphabeta/CD19-depleted stem cell transplant. CDR3 sequence: CASSDTAWIYNEQFF. Here the CDR3 DNA reads TGCGCCAGCAGCGACACAGCGTGGATCTACAATGAGCAGTTCTTC. The full variable domain, in which reference TRBV5-1 and TRBJ2-1 provide the parts outside the CDR3, is KAGVTQTPRYLIKTRGQQVTLSCSPISGHRSVSWYQQTPGQGLQFLFEYFSETQRNKGNFPGRFSGRQFSNSRSEMNVSTLELGDSALYLCASSDTAWIYNEQFFGPGTRLTVL.